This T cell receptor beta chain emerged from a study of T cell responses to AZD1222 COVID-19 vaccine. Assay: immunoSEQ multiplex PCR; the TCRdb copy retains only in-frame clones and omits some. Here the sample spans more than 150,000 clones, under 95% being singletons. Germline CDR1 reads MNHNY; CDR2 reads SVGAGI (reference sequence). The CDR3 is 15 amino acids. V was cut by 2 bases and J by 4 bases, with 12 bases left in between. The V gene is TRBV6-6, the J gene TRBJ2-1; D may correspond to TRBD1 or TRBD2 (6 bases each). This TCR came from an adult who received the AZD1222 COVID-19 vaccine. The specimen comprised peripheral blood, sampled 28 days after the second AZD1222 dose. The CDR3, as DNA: TGTGCCAGCAGTTACGAGGGGGGTCAGTACAATGAGCAGTTCTTC. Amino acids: CASSYEGGQYNEQFF.